The next 4 T cell receptor beta chains were all read from a single sample in a study of Ad26.COV2.S vaccination and SARS-CoV-2 variants. The treatment was: about 20 received Ad26.COV2.S at low or high dose, single or two shots; 5 received placebo; per-sample allocation not given. It was on day 63 after the first vaccine or placebo injection that samples were taken. Only in-frame clones appear in the TCRdb table, and some are missing; sequencing was by immunoSEQ multiplex PCR. The table shows some 390,000 clones, with 70% to 90% occurring only once. The material sequenced was peripheral blood, taken in a trial of Ad26.COV2.S vaccine versus placebo. These TCRs come from a person aged 18-65 years who received the Ad26.COV2.S COVID-19 vaccine or a placebo.

This rearrangement joins TRBV7-2 to TRBJ2-3; 9 bases agree with TRBD2. This CDR3 contains 16 residues. Germline V gene data show CDR1 as SGHTA and CDR2 as FQGNSA. The V gene end was trimmed by 2 bases and the J gene end by 2 bases; junction bases not matched to a gene: 5. The CDR3 region has the DNA TGTGCCAGCAGCTTAAATGGACTAGCGACCACAGATACGCAGTATTTT. It yields the protein CASSLNGLATTDTQYF.

V is TRBV2 and J is TRBJ1-6, with 7 bases identical to TRBD1. Germline V gene sequence: CDR1 SNHLY, CDR2 FYNNEI. The CDR3 runs to 15 residues. Unmatched junction bases numbered 6, after V lost 6 bases and J lost 4 bases. The CDR3 loop is CASRREDRYNSPLHF. In DNA form, the CDR3 reads TGTGCCAGCAGACGCGAGGACAGGTATAATTCACCCCTCCACTTT.

This clone appeared once. At the DNA level, this CDR3 is encoded by other sequences in the same sample as well. V and J are TRBV2 and TRBJ2-7; D remains ambiguous. V was clipped by 3 bases and J by 4 bases, with 4 bases between them. The CDR3 runs 11 residues. CDR1 is SNHLY, CDR2 FYNNEI, per germline. The CDR3 here is CASSEGYEQYF. In DNA, the CDR3 is TGTGCCAGCAGTGAGGGGTACGAGCAGTACTTC.

The rearrangement uses TRBV3-1 (or the pseudogene TRBV3-2) and TRBJ1-1; D is undetermined. The CDR3 is 13 amino acids. In germline, CDR1 is LGHDT, CDR2 YNNKEL (reference sequence). The V gene lost 0 bases and the J gene lost 1 base, with 3 bases spanning the gap. The CDR3 DNA is TGTGCCAGCAGCCAAGAGGGGAACACTGAAGCTTTCTTT. It encodes CASSQEGNTEAFF.